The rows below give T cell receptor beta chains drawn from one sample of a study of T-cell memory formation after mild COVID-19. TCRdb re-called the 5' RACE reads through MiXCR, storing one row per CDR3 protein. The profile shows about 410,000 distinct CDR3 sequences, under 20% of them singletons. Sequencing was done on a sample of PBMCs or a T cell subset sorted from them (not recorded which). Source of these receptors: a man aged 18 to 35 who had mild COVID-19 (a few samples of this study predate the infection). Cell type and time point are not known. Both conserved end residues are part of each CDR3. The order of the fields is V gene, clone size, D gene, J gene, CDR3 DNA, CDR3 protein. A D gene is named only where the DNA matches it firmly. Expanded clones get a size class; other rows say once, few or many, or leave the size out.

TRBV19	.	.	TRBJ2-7	TGTGCCAGTAGTAAGTCTTCGGCCGGTTGGCCAGGGGATAGCTCCTACGAGCAGTACTTC	CASSKSSAGWPGDSSYEQYF
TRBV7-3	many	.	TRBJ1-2	TGTGCCAGCAGCGAGGGGGGGAGTGGCTACACCTTC	CASSEGGSGYTF
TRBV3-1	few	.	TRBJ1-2	TGTGCCAGCAGCCAAGGTGGGCCGATCGACAACACCTTC	CASSQGGPIDNTF
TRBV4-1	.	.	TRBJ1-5	TGCGCCAGCAGCCAATCTTGGGGAAACCAGCCCCAGCATTTT	CASSQSWGNQPQHF
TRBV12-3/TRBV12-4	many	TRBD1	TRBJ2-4	TGTGCCAGCAGTCTGCCACAGGGGGCTAACATTCAGTACTTC	CASSLPQGANIQYF
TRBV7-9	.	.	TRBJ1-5	TGTGCCAGCTGCTTGGGGTTTTTTCAGCCCCAGCATTTT	CASCLGFFQPQHF
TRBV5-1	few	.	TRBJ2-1	TGCGCCAGCAGCTTGGGATTAGGAGCCCATGAGCAGTTCTTC	CASSLGLGAHEQFF
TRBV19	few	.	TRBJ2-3	TGTGCCAGTACCCCGACAGTCCCCTTTAGCACAGATACGCAGTATTTT	CASTPTVPFSTDTQYF
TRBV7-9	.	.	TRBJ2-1	TGTGCCAGCAGCTTGCAAAATGAGCAGTTCTTC	CASSLQNEQFF
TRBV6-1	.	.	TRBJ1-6	TGTGCCTGCAGCCAGGAGGGAAGTTCACCCCTCCACTTT	CACSQEGSSPLHF
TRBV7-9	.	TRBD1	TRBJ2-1	TGTGCCAGCCGAATGACAGGGAACAATGAGCAGTTCTTC	CASRMTGNNEQFF
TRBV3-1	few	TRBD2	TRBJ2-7	TGTGCCAGCAGCCTCGGGACTAGCGGGTCCTACGAGCAGTACTTC	CASSLGTSGSYEQYF
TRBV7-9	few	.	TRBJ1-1	TGTGCCGGAGACGGGGCGAAGAACACTGAAGCTTTCTTT	CAGDGAKNTEAFF
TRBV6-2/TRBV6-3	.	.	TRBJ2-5	TGTGCCAGCAGTTACTGGCGCGAGGCCCAAGAGACCCAGTACTTC	CASSYWREAQETQYF
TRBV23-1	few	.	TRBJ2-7	TGCGCCAGCAGTCATACCCTCTACGAGCAGTACTTC	CASSHTLYEQYF
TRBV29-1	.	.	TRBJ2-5	TGCAGCGTTGAAGCCAGCAGGGGTGAGACCCAGTACTTC	CSVEASRGETQYF
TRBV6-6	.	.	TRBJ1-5	TGTGCCAGCAAGGTTAGGGGAGTGGGCAATCAGCCCCAGCATTTT	CASKVRGVGNQPQHF
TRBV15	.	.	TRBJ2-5	TGTGCCACCAGCAGAGTCAGGGGACAAGAGACCCAGTACTTC	CATSRVRGQETQYF
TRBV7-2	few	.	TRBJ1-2	TGTGCCAGCGTGATGAGTTTTAACTATGGCTACACCTTC	CASVMSFNYGYTF
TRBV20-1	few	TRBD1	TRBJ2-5	TGCAGTGGAAGGGGGCCAGGGGAGACCCAGTACTTC	CSGRGPGETQYF
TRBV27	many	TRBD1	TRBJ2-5	TGTGCCAGCAGTTTATCCGCAGGGGGCTGGAAGACCCAGTACTTC	CASSLSAGGWKTQYF
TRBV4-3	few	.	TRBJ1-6	TGCGCCAGCAGCCAAGAGTCCGGGCTCGGTAATTCACCCCTCCACTTT	CASSQESGLGNSPLHF
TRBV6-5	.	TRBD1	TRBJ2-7	TGTGCCAGCAGTTCCGCTTCCGGGACAGGGGTTTACTACGAGCAGTACTTC	CASSSASGTGVYYEQYF
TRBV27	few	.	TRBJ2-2	TGTGCCAGCACCTCCCTTGTAGGGGGGGCGACCGGGGAGCTGTTTTTT	CASTSLVGGATGELFF
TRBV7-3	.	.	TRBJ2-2	TGTGCCAGCAGCTCCCGGAGGAACACCGGGGAGCTGTTTTTT	CASSSRRNTGELFF
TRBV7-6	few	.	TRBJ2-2	TGTGCCAGCAGCTTAGCGGGGGGATCCGGGGAGCTGTTTTTT	CASSLAGGSGELFF
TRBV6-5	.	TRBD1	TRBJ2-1	TGTGCCAGCAGTTACCCAGGGGGCAGTGAGCAGTTCTTC	CASSYPGGSEQFF
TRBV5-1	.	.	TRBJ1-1	TGCGCCAGCAGCTTGGGGGCCTTCAAGACTGAAGCTTTCTTT	CASSLGAFKTEAFF
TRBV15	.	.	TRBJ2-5	TGTGCCACCAGCCCCCGGACTACGCAAGAGACCCAGTACTTC	CATSPRTTQETQYF
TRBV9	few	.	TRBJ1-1	TGTGCCAGCAGCGTAATGACCACTGAAGCTTTCTTT	CASSVMTTEAFF
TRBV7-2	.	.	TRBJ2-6	TGTGCCAGCAGCTTCCGAGGGGCTGGGGCCAACGTCCTGACTTTC	CASSFRGAGANVLTF
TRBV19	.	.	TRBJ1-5	TGTGCCAGTAGCCAGACAGACTATAGCAATCAGCCCCAGCATTTT	CASSQTDYSNQPQHF
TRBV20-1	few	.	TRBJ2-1	TGCAGTGTAGAGCCCTACAATGAGCAGTTCTTC	CSVEPYNEQFF
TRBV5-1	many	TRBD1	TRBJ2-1	TGCGCCAGCAGCTTGGTACAGGGGCTTTACAATGAGCAGTTCTTC	CASSLVQGLYNEQFF
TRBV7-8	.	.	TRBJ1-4	TGTGCCAGCAGCTTAGGAGTGAGAGCAAAACTGTTTTTT	CASSLGVRAKLFF
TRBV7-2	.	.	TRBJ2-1	TGTGCCAGCAGCTCTACTAGGGGGGGTCACAATGAGCAGTTCTTC	CASSSTRGGHNEQFF
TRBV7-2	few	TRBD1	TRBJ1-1	TGTGCCAGCAGCCCGCAGGGGGCAGCTGAAGCTTTCTTT	CASSPQGAAEAFF
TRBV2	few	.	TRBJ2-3	TGTGCCAGCAGTGAAAGGATGAGTCGGGGAGATACGCAGTATTTT	CASSERMSRGDTQYF
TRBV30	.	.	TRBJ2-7	TGTGCCTGGGTAGTCCGAAACCACGAGCAGTACTTC	CAWVVRNHEQYF
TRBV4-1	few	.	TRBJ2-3	TGCGCCAGCAGCCCCAATTGGCTCACAGATACGCAGTATTTT	CASSPNWLTDTQYF
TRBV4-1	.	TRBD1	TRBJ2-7	TGCGCCAGCAGCACGGGACAGGGGGCCGGCTACGAGCAGTACTTC	CASSTGQGAGYEQYF
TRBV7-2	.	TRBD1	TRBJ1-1	TGTGCCAGCAGCCCTAACAGGGGGACTGAAGCTTTCTTT	CASSPNRGTEAFF
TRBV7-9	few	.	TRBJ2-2	TGTGCCAGCAGCTCAGTCCCACCGAACACCGGGGAGCTGTTTTTT	CASSSVPPNTGELFF
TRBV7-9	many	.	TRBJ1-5	TGTGCCAGCAGCTTAGGAGTAAATCAGCCCCAGCATTTT	CASSLGVNQPQHF
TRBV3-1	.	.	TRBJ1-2	TGTGCCAGCAGCCAAGTTCCAGACTTCTATGGCTACACCTTC	CASSQVPDFYGYTF
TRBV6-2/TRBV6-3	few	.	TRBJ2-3	TGTGCCAGCAGCAAACCTTTCCGACAGGGGAGGGCAGATACGCAGTATTTT	CASSKPFRQGRADTQYF
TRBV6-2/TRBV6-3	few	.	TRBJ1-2	TGTGCCAGCAGTTACACCTGGACGGGAAACTATGGCTACACCTTC	CASSYTWTGNYGYTF
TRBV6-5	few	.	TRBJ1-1	TGTGCCAGCAGTCGTACTGCAGGGGTGGGTGAAGCTTTCTTT	CASSRTAGVGEAFF
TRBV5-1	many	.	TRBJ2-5	TGCGCCAGCAGCTTGGATCTCCCTCAAGAGACCCAGTACTTC	CASSLDLPQETQYF
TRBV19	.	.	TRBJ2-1	TGTGCCAGTAGTATCTCAGGGGACTCCTACAATGAGCAGTTCTTC	CASSISGDSYNEQFF
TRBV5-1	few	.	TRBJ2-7	TGCGCCAGTGGGATGGGATACTACGAGCAGTACTTC	CASGMGYYEQYF
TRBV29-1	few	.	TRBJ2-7	TGCAGCGCCCGGGGTCCTAGCTCCTACGAGCAGTACTTC	CSARGPSSYEQYF
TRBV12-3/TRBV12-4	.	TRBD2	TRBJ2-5	TGTGCCAGCAGTTTGTGCGGGGGGGCCGGGACCCAGTACTTC	CASSLCGGAGTQYF
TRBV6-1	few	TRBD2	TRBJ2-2	TGTGCCAGCAGTGCCTTAGCGGGAACCGGGGAGCTGTTTTTT	CASSALAGTGELFF